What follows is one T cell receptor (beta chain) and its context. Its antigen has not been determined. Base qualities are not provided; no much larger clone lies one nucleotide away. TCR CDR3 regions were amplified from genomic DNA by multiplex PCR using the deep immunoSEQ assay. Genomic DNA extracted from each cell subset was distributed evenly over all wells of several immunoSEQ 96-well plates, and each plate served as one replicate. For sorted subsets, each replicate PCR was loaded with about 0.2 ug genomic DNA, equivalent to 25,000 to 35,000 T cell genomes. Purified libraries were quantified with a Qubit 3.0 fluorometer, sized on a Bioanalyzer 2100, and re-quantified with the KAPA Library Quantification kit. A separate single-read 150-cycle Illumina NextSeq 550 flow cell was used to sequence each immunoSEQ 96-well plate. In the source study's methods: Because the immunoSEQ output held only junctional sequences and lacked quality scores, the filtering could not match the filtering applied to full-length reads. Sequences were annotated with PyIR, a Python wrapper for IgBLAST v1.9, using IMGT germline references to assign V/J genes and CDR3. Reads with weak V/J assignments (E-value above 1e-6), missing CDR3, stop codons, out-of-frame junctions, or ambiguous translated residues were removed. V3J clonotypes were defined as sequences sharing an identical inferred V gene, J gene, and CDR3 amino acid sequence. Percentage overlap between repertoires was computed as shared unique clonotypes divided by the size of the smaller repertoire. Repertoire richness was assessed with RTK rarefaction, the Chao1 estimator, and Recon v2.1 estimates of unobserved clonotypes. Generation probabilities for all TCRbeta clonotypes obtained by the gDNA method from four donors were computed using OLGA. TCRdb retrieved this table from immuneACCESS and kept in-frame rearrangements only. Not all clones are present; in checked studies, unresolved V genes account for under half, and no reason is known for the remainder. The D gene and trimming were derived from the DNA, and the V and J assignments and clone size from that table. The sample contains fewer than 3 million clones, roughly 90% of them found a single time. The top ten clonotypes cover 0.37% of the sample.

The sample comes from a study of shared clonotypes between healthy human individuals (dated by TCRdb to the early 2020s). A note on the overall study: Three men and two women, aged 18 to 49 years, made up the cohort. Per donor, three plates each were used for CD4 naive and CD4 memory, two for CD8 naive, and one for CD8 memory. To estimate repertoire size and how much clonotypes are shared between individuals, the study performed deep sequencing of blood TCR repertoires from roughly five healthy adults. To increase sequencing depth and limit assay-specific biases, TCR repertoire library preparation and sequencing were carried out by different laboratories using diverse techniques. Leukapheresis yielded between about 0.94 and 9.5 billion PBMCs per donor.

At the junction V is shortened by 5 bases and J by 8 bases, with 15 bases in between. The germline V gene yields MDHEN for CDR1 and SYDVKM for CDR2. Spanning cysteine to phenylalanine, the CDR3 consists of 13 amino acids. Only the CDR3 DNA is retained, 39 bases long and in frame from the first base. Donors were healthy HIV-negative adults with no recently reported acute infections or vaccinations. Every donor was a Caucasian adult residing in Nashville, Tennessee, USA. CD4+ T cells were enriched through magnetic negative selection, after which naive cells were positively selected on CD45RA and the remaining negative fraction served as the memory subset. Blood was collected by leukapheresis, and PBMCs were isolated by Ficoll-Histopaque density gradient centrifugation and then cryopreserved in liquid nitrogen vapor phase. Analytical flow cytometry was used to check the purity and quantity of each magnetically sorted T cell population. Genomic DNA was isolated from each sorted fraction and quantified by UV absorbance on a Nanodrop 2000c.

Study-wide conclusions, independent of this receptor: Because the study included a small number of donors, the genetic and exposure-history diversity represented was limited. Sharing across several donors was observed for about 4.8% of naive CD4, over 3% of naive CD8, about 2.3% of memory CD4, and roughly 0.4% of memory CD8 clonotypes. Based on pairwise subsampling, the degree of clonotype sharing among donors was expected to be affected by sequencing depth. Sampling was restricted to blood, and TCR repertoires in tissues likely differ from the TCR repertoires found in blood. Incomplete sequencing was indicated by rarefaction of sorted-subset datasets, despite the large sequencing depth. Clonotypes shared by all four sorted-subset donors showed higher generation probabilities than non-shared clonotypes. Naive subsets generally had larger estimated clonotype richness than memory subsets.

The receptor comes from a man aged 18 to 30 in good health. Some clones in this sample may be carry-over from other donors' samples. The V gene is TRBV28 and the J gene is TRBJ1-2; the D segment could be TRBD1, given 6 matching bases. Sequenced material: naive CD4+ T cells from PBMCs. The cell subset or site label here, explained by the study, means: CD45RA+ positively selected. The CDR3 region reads CASSRTVGAGYTF. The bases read TGTGCCAGCAGTCGTACCGTGGGGGCCGGCTACACCTTC.